Sequencing of this T cell receptor beta chain was carried out in a study of T cells in Graves' hyperthyroidism and ophthalmopathy. The investigators amplified TCR beta CDR3 regions from RNA transcripts. First-round RT-PCR targeting the TCR CDR3 was performed with the HTBI primer set. TCRdb redid the calling of the multiplex PCR reads with MiXCR, one entry per CDR3 protein. The sample has around 300,000 distinct CDR3 sequences; roughly 20% are singletons. The germline V gene has CDR1 MNHNS and CDR2 SASEGT. Losses at the gene ends were 6 bases for V and 12 bases for J; bases not matched to a gene: 11. The CDR3 totals 13 residues. The table lists this clonotype with a few counts.

Sequenced sample: blood. This TCR came from a man between 45 and 60 years old with Graves' ophthalmopathy. The V and J genes are TRBV6-1 and TRBJ2-1; TRBD1 agrees at 7 bases. CDR3: CASRLGQAWGQFF. CDR3 in DNA: TGTGCCAGCAGACTCGGACAGGCATGGGGGCAGTTCTTC.